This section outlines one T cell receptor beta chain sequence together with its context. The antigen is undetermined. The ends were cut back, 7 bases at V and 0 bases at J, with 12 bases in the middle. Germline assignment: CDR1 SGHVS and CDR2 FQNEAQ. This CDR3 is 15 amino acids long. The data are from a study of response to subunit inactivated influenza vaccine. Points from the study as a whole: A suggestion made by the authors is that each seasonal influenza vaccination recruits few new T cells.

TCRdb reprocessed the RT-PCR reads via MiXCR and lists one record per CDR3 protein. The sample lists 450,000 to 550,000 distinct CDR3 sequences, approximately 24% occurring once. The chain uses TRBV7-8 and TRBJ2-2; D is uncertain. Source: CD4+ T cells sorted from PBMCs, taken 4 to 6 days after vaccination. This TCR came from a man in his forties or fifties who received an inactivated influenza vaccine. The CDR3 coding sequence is TGTGCCAGCACCCCGGATTGGGCGAACACCGGGGAGCTGTTTTTT. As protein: CASTPDWANTGELFF.